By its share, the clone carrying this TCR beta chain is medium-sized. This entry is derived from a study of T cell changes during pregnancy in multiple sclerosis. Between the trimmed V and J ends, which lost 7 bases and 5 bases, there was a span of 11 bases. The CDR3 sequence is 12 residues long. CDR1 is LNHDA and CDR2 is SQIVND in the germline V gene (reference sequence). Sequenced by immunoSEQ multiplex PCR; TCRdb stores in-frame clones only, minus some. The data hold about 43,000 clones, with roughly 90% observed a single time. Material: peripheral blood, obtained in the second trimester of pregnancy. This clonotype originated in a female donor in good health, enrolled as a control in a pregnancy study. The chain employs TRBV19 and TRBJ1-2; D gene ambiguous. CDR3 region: CASKADIYGYTF. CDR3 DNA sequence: TGTGCCAGTAAAGCGGATATATATGGCTACACCTTC.